This T cell receptor (beta chain) was sequenced during a study of T cells in localized non-small cell lung cancer (dated by TCRdb to 2018 to 2020). General notes on the study: Comparing tumors with uninvolved tumor-adjacent lungs, the study looked at the T cell repertoires of fewer than 250 patients with early-stage NSCLC. The cohort was made up of fewer than 250 treatment-naive NSCLC patients whose localized lung tumors had been resected. The mean age of the NSCLC patients was just over 65 years, with 130 or so men and 85 to 110 women.

TCR beta CDR3 regions were sequenced from DNA using the immunoSEQ Assay. As for the authors' bioinformatics: T cell density was computed as TCR beta template counts normalized to usable DNA estimated by amplifying housekeeping genes. The preseqR package was used to estimate richness by extrapolating to 400,000 templates for PBMC samples and to 120,000 templates for tissue samples. Clonality was calculated as one minus Pielou's evenness. Tissue-enriched TCRs were identified by differential abundance testing using productive amino-acid clonotypes, minimum total count 5 and alpha 0.1. The Jaccard Index and the Morisita Overlap Index were used to measure repertoire overlap between compartments. TCR beta CDR3s were clustered by GLIPH together with public tetramer-defined viral CDR3s, and at least three viral sequences plus V-gene enrichment were required for viral motifs. TCRdb mirrors the immuneACCESS table, restricted to in-frame sequences. Some clones are absent from its copies; in checked studies, under half trace to an unresolved V gene, and the reason for the others is unknown. The D gene and trimming were derived from the DNA, and the V and J assignments and clone size from that table. This sample gives tens of thousands of clones in total; 80% to 90% of them show up just once. Over 9% of the sample is held by the ten biggest clonotypes.

Turning to this clone: The antigen this receptor binds is unknown. Per-base qualities were not stored, and no clone one base away is much larger.

General findings and caveats noted by the study authors: Of the top 100 tumor clones, a median of roughly 60 were detected in paired uninvolved adjacent lung; around 27 were also among that lung's top 100. Because multi-region tumor sequencing was not done, intratumor heterogeneity could not be ruled out. Higher blood T cell density associated with longer overall survival, while higher adjacent-lung clonality associated with shorter survival. Because the study design was exploratory, TCR variables were selected using unadjusted p-values without false-discovery rate correction. Uninvolved tumor-adjacent lung showed the highest T cell clonality, higher than tumor, which suggests more focused antigenic responses in the uninvolved tumor-adjacent lung.

The CDR1 and CDR2 encoded by the germline V gene are ENHRY and SYGVKD. The CDR3 covers 17 residues, taking in both the cysteine and the phenylalanine. Here the CDR3 DNA is all that survives: 51 bases in frame from base 1. Compared with germline, V lacks 6 bases and J lacks 0 bases; bases without a gene match: 10. At diagnosis, peripheral blood, uninvolved tumor-adjacent lung and tumor were collected and stored as a combination of fresh-frozen and FFPE material. For TCR repertoire profiling, blood samples were analyzed in the form of peripheral blood mononuclear cells. The specimen comprised peripheral blood, sampled before any cancer treatment. The sequence derives from a woman aged 40 to 75 with stage I lung adenocarcinoma. The chain joins TRBV10-3 to TRBJ1-5; 8 bases in between match TRBD1. In nucleotide form, the sequence is TGTGCCATCAGCGCCGGGCAGGGGGCAGGTAGCAATCAGCCCCAGCATTTT. This translates into CAISAGQGAGSNQPQHF.